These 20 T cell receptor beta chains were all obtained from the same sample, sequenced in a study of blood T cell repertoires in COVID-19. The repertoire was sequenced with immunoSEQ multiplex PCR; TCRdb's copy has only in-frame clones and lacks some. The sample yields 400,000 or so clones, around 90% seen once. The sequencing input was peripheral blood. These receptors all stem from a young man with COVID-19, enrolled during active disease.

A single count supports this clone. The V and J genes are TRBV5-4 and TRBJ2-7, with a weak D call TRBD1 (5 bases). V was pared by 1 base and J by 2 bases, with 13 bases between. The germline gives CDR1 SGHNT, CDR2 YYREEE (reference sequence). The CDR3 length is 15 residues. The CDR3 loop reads CASSLTLGQPYEQYF. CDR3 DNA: TGTGCCAGCAGCTTGACATTGGGGCAACCCTACGAGCAGTACTTC.

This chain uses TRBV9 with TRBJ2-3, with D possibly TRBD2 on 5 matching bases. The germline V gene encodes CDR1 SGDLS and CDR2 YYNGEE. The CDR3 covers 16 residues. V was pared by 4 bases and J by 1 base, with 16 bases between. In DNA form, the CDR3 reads TGTGCCAGCAGCTCCAGCCGGGGTTTGGGCACAGATACGCAGTATTTT. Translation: CASSSSRGLGTDTQYF.

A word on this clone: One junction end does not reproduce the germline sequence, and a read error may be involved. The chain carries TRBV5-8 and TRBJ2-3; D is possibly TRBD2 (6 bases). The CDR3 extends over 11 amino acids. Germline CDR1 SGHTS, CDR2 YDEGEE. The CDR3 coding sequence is TGTGCCAGCAGCCCGGGGGTGGTTACGTTCTTT. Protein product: CASSPGVVTFF.

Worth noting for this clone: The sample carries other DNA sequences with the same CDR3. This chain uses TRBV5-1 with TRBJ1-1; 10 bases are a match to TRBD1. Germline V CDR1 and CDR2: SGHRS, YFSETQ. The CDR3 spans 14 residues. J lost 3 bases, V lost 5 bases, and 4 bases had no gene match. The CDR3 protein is CASSTGQGDTEAFF. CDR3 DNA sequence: TGCGCCAGCAGTACAGGACAGGGGGACACTGAAGCTTTCTTT.

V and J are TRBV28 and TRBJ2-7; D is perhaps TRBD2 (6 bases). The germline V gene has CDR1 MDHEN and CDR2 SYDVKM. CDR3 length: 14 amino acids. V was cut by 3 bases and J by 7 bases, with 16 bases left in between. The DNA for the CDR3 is TGTGCCAGCAGTTTTTGGCGGGATTCGGGGGAGCAGTACTTC. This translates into CASSFWRDSGEQYF.

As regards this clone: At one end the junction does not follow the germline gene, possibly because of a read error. CDR3 amino acids: CASSYPEGGSGPYEQHF. Here the CDR3 DNA reads TGTGCCAGCAGTTACCCCGAGGGGGGGAGCGGTCCCTACGAGCAGCACTTC. The rearrangement uses TRBV6-2 or TRBV6-3 and TRBJ2-7, with a possible D match to TRBD2 (7 bases). CDR3 length: 17 amino acids. Per the germline V gene, CDR1 is MNHEY and CDR2 is SVGEGT.

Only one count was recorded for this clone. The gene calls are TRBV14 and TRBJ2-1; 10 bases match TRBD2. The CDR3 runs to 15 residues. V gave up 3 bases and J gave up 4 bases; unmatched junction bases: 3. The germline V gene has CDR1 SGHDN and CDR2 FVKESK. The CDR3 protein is CASSHGLAVYNEQFF. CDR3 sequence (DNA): TGTGCCAGCAGCCACGGACTAGCGGTTTACAATGAGCAGTTCTTC.

CDR3: CASRTDSRSPLHF. CDR3 nucleotides: TGTGCCAGCAGGACGGACAGTCGTTCACCCCTCCACTTT. The chain joins TRBV28 to TRBJ1-6; a weak D match, TRBD1 (6 bases). V shed 6 bases and J shed 9 bases, with 12 bases lying between them. The CDR3 totals 13 residues. Germline CDR1 and CDR2: MDHEN and SYDVKM.

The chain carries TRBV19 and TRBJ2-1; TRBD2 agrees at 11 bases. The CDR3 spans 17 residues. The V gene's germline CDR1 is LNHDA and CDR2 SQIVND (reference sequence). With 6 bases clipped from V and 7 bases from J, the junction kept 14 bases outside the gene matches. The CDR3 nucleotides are TGTGCCAGTAGGGGGGGTAACCTAGCGGGAGGTACTAATGAGCAGTTCTTC. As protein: CASRGGNLAGGTNEQFF. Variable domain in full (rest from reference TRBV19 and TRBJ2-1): DGGITQSPKYLFRKEGQNVTLSCEQNLNHDAMYWYRQDPGQGLRLIYYSQIVNDFQKGDIAEGYSVSREKKESFPLTVTSAQKNPTAFYLCASRGGNLAGGTNEQFFGPGTRLTVL.

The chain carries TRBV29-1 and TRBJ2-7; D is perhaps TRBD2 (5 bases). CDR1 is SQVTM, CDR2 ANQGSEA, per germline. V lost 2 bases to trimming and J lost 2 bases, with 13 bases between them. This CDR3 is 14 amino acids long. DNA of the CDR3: TGCAGCGTTGAAACCCGAACCGGGGCCTACGAGCAGTACTTC. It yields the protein CSVETRTGAYEQYF.

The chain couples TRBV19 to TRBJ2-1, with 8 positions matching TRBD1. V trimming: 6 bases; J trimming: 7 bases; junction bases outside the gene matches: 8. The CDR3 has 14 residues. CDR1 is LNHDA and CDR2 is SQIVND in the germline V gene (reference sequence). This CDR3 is CASSDRGKGNEQFF. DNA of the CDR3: TGTGCCAGTAGCGACAGGGGTAAGGGGAATGAGCAGTTCTTC.

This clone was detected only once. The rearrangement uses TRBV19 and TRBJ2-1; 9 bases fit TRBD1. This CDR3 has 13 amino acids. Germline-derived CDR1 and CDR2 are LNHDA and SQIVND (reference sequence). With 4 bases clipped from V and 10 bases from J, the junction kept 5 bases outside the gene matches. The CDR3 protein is CASSRQGVDEQFF. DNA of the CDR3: TGTGCCAGTAGTAGACAGGGGGTCGACGAGCAGTTCTTC.

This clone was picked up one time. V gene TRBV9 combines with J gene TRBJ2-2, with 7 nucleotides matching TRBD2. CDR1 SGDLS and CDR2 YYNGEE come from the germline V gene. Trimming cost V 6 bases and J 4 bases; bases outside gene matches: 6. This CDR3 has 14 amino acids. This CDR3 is CASTSREGTGELFF. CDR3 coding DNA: TGTGCCAGCACCTCGAGGGAGGGCACCGGGGAGCTGTTTTTT.

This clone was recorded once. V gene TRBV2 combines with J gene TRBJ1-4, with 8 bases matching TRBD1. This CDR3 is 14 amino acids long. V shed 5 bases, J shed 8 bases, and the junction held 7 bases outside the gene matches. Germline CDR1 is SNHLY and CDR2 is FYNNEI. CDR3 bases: TGTGCCAGCAGTCGGACAGGGCGAGGCGAAAAACTGTTTTTT. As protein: CASSRTGRGEKLFF.

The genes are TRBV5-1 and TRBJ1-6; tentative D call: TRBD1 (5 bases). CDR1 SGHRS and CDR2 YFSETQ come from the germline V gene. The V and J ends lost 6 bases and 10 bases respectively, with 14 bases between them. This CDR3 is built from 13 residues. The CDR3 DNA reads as TGCGCCAGCACCCCACTCGGGGGGTCACCCCTCCACTTT. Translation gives CASTPLGGSPLHF.

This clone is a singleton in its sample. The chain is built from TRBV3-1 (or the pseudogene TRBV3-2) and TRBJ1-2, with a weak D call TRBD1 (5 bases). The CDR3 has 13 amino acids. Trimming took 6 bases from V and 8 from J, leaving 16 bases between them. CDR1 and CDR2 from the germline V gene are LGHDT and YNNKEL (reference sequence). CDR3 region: CASSDSWESGYTF. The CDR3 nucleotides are TGTGCCAGCAGTGACAGTTGGGAATCCGGCTACACCTTC.

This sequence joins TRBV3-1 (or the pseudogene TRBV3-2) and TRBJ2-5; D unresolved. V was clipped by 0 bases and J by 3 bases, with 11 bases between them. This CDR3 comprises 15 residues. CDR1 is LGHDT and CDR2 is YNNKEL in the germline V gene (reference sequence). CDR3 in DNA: TGTGCCAGCAGCCAAGATTTTAACCCGGAAGAGACCCAGTACTTC. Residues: CASSQDFNPEETQYF.

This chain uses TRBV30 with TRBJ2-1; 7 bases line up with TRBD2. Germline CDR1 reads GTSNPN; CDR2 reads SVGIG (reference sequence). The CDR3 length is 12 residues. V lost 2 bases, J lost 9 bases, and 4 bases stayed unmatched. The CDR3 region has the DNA TGTGCCTGGAGTAAGTGGGAGGGTGAGCAGTTCTTC. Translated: CAWSKWEGEQFF. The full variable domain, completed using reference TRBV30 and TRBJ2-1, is SQTIHQWPATLVQPVGSPLSLECTVEGTSNPNLYWYRQAAGRGLQLLFYSVGIGQISSEVPQNLSASRPQDRQFILSSKKLLLSDSGFYLCAWSKWEGEQFFGPGTRLTVL.

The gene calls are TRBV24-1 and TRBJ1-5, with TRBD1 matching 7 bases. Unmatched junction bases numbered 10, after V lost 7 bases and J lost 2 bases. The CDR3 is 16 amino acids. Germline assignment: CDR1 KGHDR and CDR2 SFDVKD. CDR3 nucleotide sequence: TGTGCCACCAGGTGCAGAAAAGACAGGGGCAATCAGCCCCAGCATTTT. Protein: CATRCRKDRGNQPQHF.

The CDR3 nucleotides are TGTGCCAGCAGCCAAGATAACTCAGGGGACTATGGCTACACCTTC. It is translated as CASSQDNSGDYGYTF. The rearrangement joins TRBV3-1 (or the pseudogene TRBV3-2) to TRBJ1-2; D possibly corresponds to TRBD1 (6 bases). The V end was cut by 0 bases, the J end by 3 bases, with 11 bases between. Germline-derived CDR1 and CDR2 are LGHDT and YNNKEL (reference sequence). The CDR3 loop spans 15 amino acids.